The sequence of this TCR beta chain was determined in a study of CD8 T cells in Susac syndrome. Germline lookup yields CDR1 MGHDK and CDR2 SYGVNS. Trimming shortened V by 1 base and J by 3 bases, and 7 bases separated the two germline ends. This CDR3 is 14 amino acids long. RNA in amounts of roughly 0.5 to 1 ug was reverse transcribed with random hexamers. TCR beta CDR3 was amplified by immunoSEQ multiplex PCR. This amplification extended across 54 Vbeta and 13 Jbeta segments. TCRdb processed the immunoSEQ multiplex PCR reads anew with MiXCR; each CDR3 protein has one entry. This table holds under 200,000 distinct CDR3 sequences, 90% to 95% found once.

The chain recombines TRBV25-1 with TRBJ1-5, with D unresolved. The sequence came from a human donor in good health. The sample comprised CD4+ T cells from PBMCs. CDR3 protein: CASSESGYNQPQHF. Here the CDR3 DNA reads TGTGCCAGCAGTGAATCCGGATACAATCAGCCCCAGCATTTT.